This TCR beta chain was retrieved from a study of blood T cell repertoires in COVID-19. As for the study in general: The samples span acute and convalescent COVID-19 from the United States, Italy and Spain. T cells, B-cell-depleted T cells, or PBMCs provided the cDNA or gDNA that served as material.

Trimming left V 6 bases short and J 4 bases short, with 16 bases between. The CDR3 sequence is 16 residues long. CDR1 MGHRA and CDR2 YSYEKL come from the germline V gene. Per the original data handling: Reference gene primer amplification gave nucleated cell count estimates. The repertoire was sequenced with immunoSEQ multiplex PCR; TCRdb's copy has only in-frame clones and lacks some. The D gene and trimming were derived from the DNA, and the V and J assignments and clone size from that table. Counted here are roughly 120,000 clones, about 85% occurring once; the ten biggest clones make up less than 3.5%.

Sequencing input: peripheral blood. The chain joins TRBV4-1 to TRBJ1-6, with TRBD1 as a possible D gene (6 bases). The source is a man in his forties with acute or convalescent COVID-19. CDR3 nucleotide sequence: TGCGCCAGCAGACCCTCCTCAGGGGATTATAATTCACCCCTCCACTTT. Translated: CASRPSSGDYNSPLHF.